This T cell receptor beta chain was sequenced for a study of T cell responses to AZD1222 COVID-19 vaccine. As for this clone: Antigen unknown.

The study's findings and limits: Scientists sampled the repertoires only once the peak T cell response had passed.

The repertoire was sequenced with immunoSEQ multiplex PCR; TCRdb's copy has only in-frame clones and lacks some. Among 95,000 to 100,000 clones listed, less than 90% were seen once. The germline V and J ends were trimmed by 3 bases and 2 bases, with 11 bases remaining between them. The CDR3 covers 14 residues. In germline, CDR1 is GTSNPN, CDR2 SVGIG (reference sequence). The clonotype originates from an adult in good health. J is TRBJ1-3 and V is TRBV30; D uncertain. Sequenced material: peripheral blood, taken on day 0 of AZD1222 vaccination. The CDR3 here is CAWRYSITGNTIYF. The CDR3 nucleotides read TGTGCCTGGAGGTACAGTATTACTGGAAACACCATATATTTT.